What follows are 4 T cell receptor beta chains derived from one specimen sequenced in a study of cytomegalovirus exposure and HLA in healthy donors. The PCR had 60 Vbeta and 13 Jbeta primers. Here immunoSEQ multiplex PCR was the method, and the copy in TCRdb shows in-frame clones only, minus some. Of 100,000 to 150,000 clones listed, roughly 80% are singletons. Sequenced material: PBMCs. The receptors originated from a young man in good health and CMV-seropositive.

This clone occurred once. The chain has TRBV7-9 and TRBJ2-7; perhaps TRBD2 as D (5 bases). Germline CDR1 and CDR2: SEHNR and FQNEAQ (reference sequence). Trimming cost V 0 bases and J 7 bases, with 13 bases left between them. This CDR3 region has 14 residues. CDR3: CASSLAPSRGEQYF. CDR3 nucleotides: TGTGCCAGCAGCTTAGCACCGAGCCGAGGGGAGCAGTACTTC.

The CDR3 region has the DNA TGTGCCAGCAGCTTAGTGGGACTCCCGACGGCCTACGAGCAGTACTTC. This gives the protein CASSLVGLPTAYEQYF. The genes are TRBV11-2 and TRBJ2-7, with a tentative D call TRBD2 (6 bases). The CDR3 consists of 16 residues. Germline CDR1 is SGHAT and CDR2 is FQNNGV. Trimming shortened V by 1 base and J by 2 bases, and 15 bases separated the two germline ends.

This chain links TRBV9 with TRBJ1-6; D perhaps matches TRBD1 (5 bases). Germline CDR1 is SGDLS and CDR2 is YYNGEE. Trimming shortened V by 2 bases and J by 8 bases, and 14 bases separated the two germline ends. The CDR3 has 15 residues. The CDR3 nucleotides read TGTGCCAGCAGCGTGGCCCAGGGAGGGGATTCACCCCTCCACTTT. Amino acid sequence: CASSVAQGGDSPLHF.

The chain is built from TRBV7-9 and TRBJ2-2; D perhaps matches TRBD1 (6 bases). Between the trimmed V and J ends, which lost 2 bases and 5 bases, there was a span of 12 bases. The length of the CDR3 is 15 residues. Looked up from germline, CDR1 is SEHNR and CDR2 is FQNEAQ (reference sequence). The CDR3 spells CASSLIPGVTGELFF. Here the CDR3 DNA reads TGTGCCAGCAGCTTAATACCAGGGGTAACCGGGGAGCTGTTTTTT.